These 7 T cell receptor beta chains came from one sample sequenced in a study of T cell repertoires in cytomegalovirus infection. TCRdb re-called the reads with MiXCR, one entry per CDR3 protein. This table has roughly 760,000 distinct CDR3 sequences, under 40% appearing once. Sequencing used PBMCs. The receptors come from a human donor in good health (CMV status not recorded). Some clones in this sample may be carry-over from other donors' samples.

Remarks on this clonotype: A much more abundant neighbour one base away suggests this may be a read error. This sequence joins TRBV27 and TRBJ1-1, with D unresolved. The germline CDR1 and CDR2 sequences are MNHEY and SMNVEV (reference sequence). This CDR3 contains 13 residues. The DNA for the CDR3 is TGTGCCAGCAGGCCCCTGGTGAACACTGAAGCTGTCTTT. Translated, it gives CASRPLVNTEAVF.

This clonotype was observed a few times. This chain uses TRBV28 with TRBJ2-6, with unresolved D. The CDR3 has 16 residues. With 5 bases removed from V and 0 bases from J, the gap between germline ends came to 11 bases. CDR1 is MDHEN and CDR2 is SYDVKM in the germline V gene. CDR3 coding DNA: TGTGCCAGCAGTACTCCCCCCAACTCTGGGGCCAACGTCCTGACTTTC. It specifies CASSTPPNSGANVLTF.

The chain employs TRBV11-3 and TRBJ2-1; maybe TRBD1 (6 bases). CDR1 SGHNT and CDR2 YENEEA come from the germline V gene. This CDR3 comprises 17 residues. The V gene lost 0 bases and the J gene lost 4 bases, with 16 bases spanning the gap. The CDR3 nucleotides read TGTGCCAGCAGCTTAGATCAGGGAACAGGGCTATACAATGAGCAGTTCTTC. Its protein product is CASSLDQGTGLYNEQFF.

This clonotype was found a few times. The gene calls are TRBV7-2 and TRBJ1-2; D not resolved. Trimming left V 1 base short and J 8 bases short, with 8 bases between. This CDR3 contains 12 residues. Germline CDR1 reads SGHTA; CDR2 reads FQGNSA. CDR3 amino acids: CASSLGSLGYTF. DNA for the CDR3: TGTGCCAGCAGCTTAGGAAGCCTAGGCTACACCTTC.

This clonotype occurred a few times. The V and J genes are TRBV10-3 and TRBJ1-5, with D possibly being TRBD1 (5 bases). This CDR3 comprises 14 residues. V dropped 3 bases and J dropped 3 bases, with 9 bases sitting between them. In germline, CDR1 is ENHRY, CDR2 SYGVKD. CDR3 amino acids: CAISDRENNQPQHF. CDR3 DNA: TGTGCCATCAGTGACAGGGAGAACAATCAGCCCCAGCATTTT.

Points on this clonotype: This may be a read error, as it is one base from a much larger clone. This chain joins TRBV6-5 and TRBJ1-1; the D gene is possibly TRBD1 (5 bases). This CDR3 contains 14 residues. Per the germline V gene, CDR1 is MNHEY and CDR2 is SVGAGI. The CDR3 here is CASRTGTEGTEALF. CDR3 in DNA: TGTGCCAGCAGGACCGGGACGGAGGGGACTGAAGCTTTATTT.

The chain joins TRBV19 to TRBJ1-1; a possible D gene is TRBD1 (6 bases). The CDR3 contains 12 residues. Germline-derived CDR1 and CDR2 are LNHDA and SQIVND (reference sequence). The ends were cut back, 7 bases at V and 11 bases at J, with 17 bases in the middle. The chain's CDR3 is CASIVRGGMAFF. CDR3 bases: TGTGCCAGTATAGTCAGGGGAGGAATGGCTTTCTTT.